The clone carrying this T cell receptor beta chain was seen many times. Its antigen is undetermined. The data derive from a study of blood T cells in healthy people across ages. Study information: Researchers report that template switching captured about one barcoded beta molecule per two T cells. Study findings and constraints: Shifts in expanded clonotypes may have been confounded by donor CMV status, which was unknown. More naive CD4+ cells and higher diversity marked long-lived donors relative to aged donors.

PCR was performed a second time for 7 to 11 cycles using a sample-barcoded 5' primer and a J-beta primer mix. TCRdb called the 5' RACE reads again in MiXCR, with one record for every CDR3 protein. The sample contains over a million distinct CDR3 sequences, under 55% of which appear only once. The junction had 12 bases not matched to a gene; V was cut back by 5 bases and J by 2 bases. Germline CDR1 is SGHRS and CDR2 is YFSETQ. This CDR3 spans 17 amino acids. Each individual donor underwent a draw of 8.5 to 10 milliliters of peripheral blood. The sample consisted of blood. The rearrangement uses TRBV5-1 and TRBJ2-1; 8 nucleotides line up with TRBD1. This sequence was found in a woman between 18 and 29 years old in good health. CDR3 protein: CASRRPTTGATYNEQFF. The DNA for the CDR3 is TGCGCCAGCAGGAGACCCACGACAGGGGCAACCTACAATGAGCAGTTCTTC.